Each of the 18 T cell receptor beta chains below was sequenced from the same sample in a study of blood T cell repertoires in COVID-19. Only in-frame clones appear in the TCRdb table, and some are missing; sequencing was by immunoSEQ multiplex PCR. The sample has 150,000 to 200,000 clones; 81% are singletons. Input material: peripheral blood. These receptor sequences come from a man aged 60 to 69 with active or convalescent COVID-19.

V and J are TRBV9 and TRBJ2-5; maybe TRBD1 (5 bases). Per germline, CDR1 SGDLS and CDR2 YYNGEE. The CDR3 is made up of 15 amino acids. The V gene lost 0 bases and the J gene lost 3 bases, with 12 bases spanning the gap. DNA of the CDR3: TGTGCCAGCAGCGTAGGGACACGGAAAGAAGAGACCCAGTACTTC. Translation gives CASSVGTRKEETQYF.

This clone appeared a few times. This chain connects TRBV6-6 to TRBJ1-1, with TRBD1 identical over 9 bases. Per germline, CDR1 MNHNY and CDR2 SVGAGI (reference sequence). The trim removed 4 bases at V and 7 bases at J, leaving 7 bases unmatched. CDR3 length: 14 residues. The CDR3: CASSSTGGLDEAFF. CDR3 sequence (DNA): TGTGCCAGCAGTTCCACAGGGGGCCTTGATGAAGCTTTCTTT.

Only one count was recorded for this clone. This chain connects TRBV27 to TRBJ2-5; 11 bases agree with TRBD2. Germline V lookup: CDR1 MNHEY, CDR2 SMNVEV (reference sequence). Unmatched junction bases numbered 8, after V lost 3 bases and J lost 2 bases. The CDR3 covers 17 residues. This chain's CDR3 is CASSFGGTSGLQETQYF. DNA of the CDR3: TGTGCCAGCAGTTTTGGCGGGACTAGCGGCCTACAAGAGACCCAGTACTTC.

The chain links TRBV5-1 to TRBJ1-1; tentatively, D is TRBD1 (5 bases). Trimming left V 0 bases short and J 3 bases short, with 6 bases between. Germline V gene lookup returns CDR1 SGHRS and CDR2 YFSETQ. This CDR3 is built from 13 residues. CDR3 loop: CASSLGRDTEAFF. DNA of the CDR3: TGCGCCAGCAGCTTGGGCAGGGACACTGAAGCTTTCTTT.

The rearrangement links TRBV20-1 to TRBJ2-1; TRBD2 matches 12 bases. This CDR3 spans 10 amino acids. Germline V gene data show CDR1 as DFQATT and CDR2 as SNEGSKA (reference sequence). V lost 5 bases, J lost 15 bases, and 2 bases stayed unmatched. DNA for the CDR3: TGCAGTGCTGCTAGCGGGGGGGGGTTCTTC. Protein product: CSAASGGGFF.

This clone was detected once. The rearrangement uses TRBV7-3 and TRBJ1-2; D gene uncertain. V shed 5 bases and J shed 2 bases, with 9 bases lying between them. Germline loops: CDR1 SGHTA, CDR2 FQGTGA. The CDR3 contains 13 residues. CDR3 loop: CASSPYPNYGYTF. In DNA form, the CDR3 reads TGTGCCAGCAGCCCCTATCCGAACTATGGCTACACCTTC. The whole variable domain, remainder taken from reference TRBV7-3 and TRBJ1-2, is GAGVSQTPSNKVTEKGKYVELRCDPISGHTALYWYRQSLGQGPEFLIYFQGTGAADDSGLPNDRFFAVRPEGSVSTLKIQRTERGDSAVYLCASSPYPNYGYTFGSGTRLTVV.

The J gene is TRBJ1-4, the V gene TRBV2; maybe TRBD1 (6 bases). V was clipped by 5 bases and J by 5 bases, with 12 bases between them. This CDR3 is 14 amino acids long. The germline V gene encodes CDR1 SNHLY and CDR2 FYNNEI. This CDR3 is CASSLGQLNEKLFF. Here the CDR3 DNA reads TGTGCCAGCAGTCTAGGACAGTTGAATGAAAAACTGTTTTTT.

This sequence joins TRBV4-2 and TRBJ1-5; D might be TRBD1 (5 bases). Germline V CDR1 and CDR2: LGHNA, YNFKEQ. The CDR3 has 17 residues. Between the trimmed V and J ends, which lost 0 bases and 2 bases, there was a span of 14 bases. The CDR3 sequence: CASSQEAKAGGNQPQHF. CDR3 DNA sequence: TGTGCCAGCAGCCAAGAAGCTAAGGCGGGGGGCAATCAGCCCCAGCATTTT.

J is TRBJ2-2 and V is TRBV5-1, with a weak D call TRBD2 (6 bases). The CDR3 runs 16 residues. Germline assignment: CDR1 SGHRS and CDR2 YFSETQ. With 3 bases removed from V and 2 bases from J, the gap between germline ends came to 14 bases. CDR3 amino acids: CASSWAGTLNTGELFF. In DNA, the CDR3 is TGCGCCAGCAGCTGGGCCGGGACTTTAAACACCGGGGAGCTGTTTTTT.

This chain connects TRBV7-9 to TRBJ1-5; no clear D gene. Germline loops: CDR1 SEHNR, CDR2 FQNEAQ (reference sequence). Trimming took off 5 bases at V and 2 bases at J, with 16 bases between the two ends. The length of the CDR3 is 16 residues. CDR3 sequence reads: CASSPLGVEGNQPQHF. The CDR3 region has the DNA TGTGCCAGCAGCCCCCTCGGGGTCGAAGGCAATCAGCCCCAGCATTTT.

V gene TRBV3-1 (or the pseudogene TRBV3-2) combines with J gene TRBJ1-2, with D possibly matching TRBD1 (6 bases). Germline CDR1 and CDR2: LGHDT and YNNKEL (reference sequence). The V end was cut by 1 base, the J end by 9 bases, with 12 bases between. The CDR3 is 13 amino acids. The CDR3: CASSQGQGKSYTF. CDR3 nucleotide sequence: TGTGCCAGCAGCCAAGGGCAGGGGAAGAGCTACACCTTC.

This clone was seen more than once but under ten times. The chain carries TRBV19 and TRBJ1-4; D perhaps matches TRBD1 (6 bases). Trimming removed 5 bases at V and 7 bases at J, with 17 bases between. The CDR3 spans 15 residues. Germline loops: CDR1 LNHDA, CDR2 SQIVND (reference sequence). The CDR3 is CASSRLQGMGEKLFF. The DNA for the CDR3 is TGTGCCAGTAGTCGGCTACAGGGAATGGGTGAAAAACTGTTTTTT. Combining the CDR3 with reference TRBV19 and TRBJ1-4 gives the whole variable domain DGGITQSPKYLFRKEGQNVTLSCEQNLNHDAMYWYRQDPGQGLRLIYYSQIVNDFQKGDIAEGYSVSREKKESFPLTVTSAQKNPTAFYLCASSRLQGMGEKLFFGSGTQLSVL.

The chain is built from TRBV6-6 and TRBJ1-6; D gene uncertain. Germline CDR1 is MNHNY and CDR2 is SVGAGI (reference sequence). V was clipped by 11 bases and J by 9 bases, with 11 bases between them. The CDR3 totals 11 residues. This CDR3 is CASRLSSPLHF. For the CDR3, the DNA is TGTGCCTCCAGACTCAGTTCACCCCTCCACTTT.

This clone was seen a few times. J is TRBJ2-2 and V is TRBV29-1; TRBD1 matches 12 bases. J gave up 5 bases and V 6 bases, and 7 bases lay outside the gene matches. Germline CDR1 and CDR2: SQVTM and ANQGSEA. The CDR3 runs 15 residues. CDR3 in amino acids: CSVGDRGRVTGELFF. The CDR3, as DNA: TGCAGCGTGGGGGACAGGGGGCGTGTAACCGGGGAGCTGTTTTTT.

This clone showed up just once. The same CDR3 also results from other DNA sequences found in this sample. The CDR3 DNA reads as TGTGCCAGCTCACCAGGAGGTAGCAATCAGCCCCAGCATTTT. Residues: CASSPGGSNQPQHF. The chain joins TRBV18 to TRBJ1-5; D call uncertain. Per the germline V gene, CDR1 is KGHSH and CDR2 is LQKENI. This CDR3 region has 14 residues. V lost 2 bases and J lost 0, with 5 bases in between.

This clone occurred a few times. The gene calls are TRBV6-5 and TRBJ1-1, with D hard to call. Trimming left V 4 bases short and J 4 bases short, with 13 bases between. Germline loops: CDR1 MNHEY, CDR2 SVGAGI. CDR3 length: 14 amino acids. CDR3 DNA sequence: TGTGCCAGCAGTTTTTCCGGTTGGAGCACTGAAGCTTTCTTT. Its protein product is CASSFSGWSTEAFF.

The rearrangement joins TRBV7-9 to TRBJ2-3, with 9 bases fitting TRBD2. This CDR3 comprises 16 residues. V gave up 5 bases and J gave up 2 bases; unmatched junction bases: 8. The germline CDR1 and CDR2 sequences are SEHNR and FQNEAQ (reference sequence). The CDR3 nucleotides read TGTGCCAGCAGCCCACCAGGACTAGCGATCACAGATACGCAGTATTTT. This sequence encodes CASSPPGLAITDTQYF. The full variable domain, its missing parts supplied by reference TRBV7-9 and TRBJ2-3, is DTGVSQNPRHKITKRGQNVTFRCDPISEHNRLYWYRQTLGQGPEFLTYFQNEAQLEKSRLLSDRFSAERPKGSFSTLEIQRTEQGDSAMYLCASSPPGLAITDTQYFGPGTRLTVL.

The rearrangement joins TRBV5-1 to TRBJ2-7; 8 positions match TRBD2. The germline CDR1 and CDR2 sequences are SGHRS and YFSETQ. The CDR3 consists of 14 residues. The J segment lost 0 bases and the V segment lost 4 bases, leaving 3 bases of the junction unmatched. The CDR3 DNA sequence: TGCGCCAGCAGCGGCGGGGGGACCTCCTACGAGCAGTACTTC. Its translation is CASSGGGTSYEQYF.